The 7 T cell receptor beta chains given below trace back to one sample, sequenced in a study of cytomegalovirus exposure and HLA in healthy donors. A multiplex PCR was run with 60 Vbeta primers and 13 Jbeta primers. Clones were sequenced by immunoSEQ multiplex PCR, and TCRdb holds only the in-frame ones, with some missing. The data show 99,000 or so clones, with around 82% seen just once and roughly 1.9% held by the top ten. The sample consisted of PBMCs. Every receptor here comes from a woman aged 40 to 49 in good health and CMV-seronegative.

This clone came up once. The genes are TRBV5-1 and TRBJ2-5; TRBD2 is a possible D gene (6 bases). CDR1 and CDR2 from the germline V gene are SGHRS and YFSETQ. The CDR3 runs 13 residues. Trimming removed 0 bases from V and 8 bases from J, with 11 bases in between. The DNA for the CDR3 is TGCGCCAGCAGCTTGGATCTAGCGAGTACCCAGTACTTC. The encoded protein is CASSLDLASTQYF.

This rearrangement joins TRBV7-3 to TRBJ1-5, with no clear D. Germline V gene sequence: CDR1 SGHTA, CDR2 FQGTGA. CDR3 size: 19 residues. V lost 2 bases and J lost 2, with 22 bases in between. As DNA, the CDR3 is TGTGCCAGCAGCTTATTCCGATTTGTAGGCAGAGACTGCAATCAGCCCCAGCATTTT. This encodes CASSLFRFVGRDCNQPQHF.

This chain joins TRBV6-6 and TRBJ2-5; tentatively, D is TRBD2 (6 bases). Between the trimmed V and J ends, which lost 6 bases and 5 bases, there was a span of 16 bases. The CDR3 is 14 residues long. Germline V CDR1 and CDR2: MNHNY, SVGAGI (reference sequence). CDR3 sequence reads: CASRGEAAGETQYF. The CDR3 coding sequence is TGTGCCAGCAGGGGGGAGGCTGCGGGGGAGACCCAGTACTTC.

This clone was seen just once. J is TRBJ2-1 and V is TRBV25-1, with a tentative D call TRBD2 (6 bases). The germline CDR1 and CDR2 sequences are MGHDK and SYGVNS. The CDR3 runs to 13 residues. V was clipped by 3 bases and J by 10 bases, with 13 bases between them. The CDR3: CASSDVGRGEQFF. The CDR3 bases are TGTGCCAGCAGTGATGTGGGGCGGGGCGAGCAGTTCTTC.

This clone has a handful of counts. This sequence joins TRBV4-3 and TRBJ2-7; 11 bases align to TRBD1. Germline loops: CDR1 LGHNA, CDR2 YSLEER. The CDR3 has 16 residues. V trimming: 1 base; J trimming: 3 bases; junction bases outside the gene matches: 5. The CDR3 region is CASSQGRDRGIYEQYF. The CDR3 DNA sequence: TGCGCCAGCAGCCAAGGACGGGACAGGGGGATCTACGAGCAGTACTTC.

This rearrangement joins TRBV5-6 to TRBJ2-5, with TRBD1 as a possible D gene (6 bases). Per germline, CDR1 SGHDT and CDR2 YYEEEE. This CDR3 has 19 amino acids. The V end was cut by 7 bases, the J end by 0 bases, with 28 bases between. CDR3 DNA sequence: TGTGCCAGCGGACCGTATTACTGGGGCGAGAGGGGGTACCAAGAGACCCAGTACTTC. The encoded protein is CASGPYYWGERGYQETQYF.

This clone came up a few times. This chain uses TRBV20-1 with TRBJ2-7; D remains unclear. Germline assignment: CDR1 DFQATT and CDR2 SNEGSKA (reference sequence). V was pared by 3 bases and J by 4 bases, with 7 bases between. The CDR3 is made up of 11 amino acids. In DNA form, the CDR3 reads TGCAGTGCTAGGCCTAGATACGAGCAGTACTTC. Translation: CSARPRYEQYF.